This T cell receptor (beta chain) is from a study of blood T cell repertoires in COVID-19. Overall study: Italy, Spain and the United States were the sources of the convalescent and acute COVID-19 samples. Sources were T cells, B-cell-depleted T cells, or PBMCs; the material itself was cDNA or gDNA.

This CDR3 region has 15 residues. Germline V gene lookup returns CDR1 MNHNY and CDR2 SVGAGI (reference sequence). V lost 2 bases, J lost 3 bases, and 4 bases stayed unmatched. In the authors' methods: It was from reference gene primer amplification that nucleated cell counts were estimated. Only in-frame clones appear in the TCRdb table, and some are missing; sequencing was by immunoSEQ multiplex PCR. From that table come the V and J calls and clone size; the DNA was used to work out D and trimming. The sample has roughly 100,000 clones, 81% seen once. The TCR was taken from a woman in her 70s with acute or convalescent COVID-19. The chain links TRBV6-6 to TRBJ1-2; 9 bases align to TRBD1. The specimen was peripheral blood. CDR3 sequence (DNA): TGTGCCAGCAGTTACCAGGACAGGGGAGACTATGGCTACACCTTC. Its translation: CASSYQDRGDYGYTF.